Only a few counts were recorded for the clone carrying this T cell receptor beta chain. Its antigen remains unidentified. The data originate from a study of identical twins. Germline V CDR1 and CDR2: LGHDT, YNNKEL (reference sequence). This CDR3 spans 14 amino acids. With 4 bases removed from V and 7 bases from J, the gap between germline ends came to 16 bases. Study conclusions and caveats: Twins shared out-of-frame alpha sequences with excess low generation probability.

TCRdb reprocessed the 5' RACE reads via MiXCR and lists one record per CDR3 protein. Of 690,000 or so distinct CDR3 sequences listed, over 8.5% are singletons. Separately, the same data were catalogued under a study of yellow fever vaccine responses in identical twins.

The sequenced sample was PBMCs. The chain uses TRBV3-1 and TRBJ2-5; D call uncertain. This receptor was identified in a woman aged 18-30 years in good health. The CDR3 nucleotides read TGTGCCAGCAGCCCCCAGACTCAGGCCCGGACCCAGTACTTC. Translated, it gives CASSPQTQARTQYF.